The clone carrying this TCR beta chain was seen more than once but under ten times. The source of the sample is a study of T-cell reconstitution after alpha-beta-depleted transplantation in children. The V end was cut by 4 bases, the J end by 7 bases, with 18 bases between. CDR3 size: 15 residues. The germline CDR1 and CDR2 sequences are SGHRS and YFSETQ. Researchers prepared the TCRbeta library using unique molecular identifiers, the study reports. A single record per CDR3 protein comes from TCRdb applying MiXCR to the PCR reads. The table shows nearly 400,000 distinct CDR3 sequences, with about a fifth occurring only once.

The J gene is TRBJ2-1, the V gene TRBV5-1; a possible D gene is TRBD2 (6 bases). The sample was PBMCs from the stem cell graft donor, taken from the stem cell graft. The TCR comes from a human donor who donated a stem cell graft to a child with acute myeloid leukemia. CDR3 region: CASSRDSLSSNEQFF. The CDR3 nucleotides are TGCGCCAGCAGCCGGGACTCCCTGTCCTCAAATGAGCAGTTCTTC. Based on the CDR3 plus reference TRBV5-1 and TRBJ2-1, the full variable domain is KAGVTQTPRYLIKTRGQQVTLSCSPISGHRSVSWYQQTPGQGLQFLFEYFSETQRNKGNFPGRFSGRQFSNSRSEMNVSTLELGDSALYLCASSRDSLSSNEQFFGPGTRLTVL.